These 8 T cell receptor beta chains share one sample of origin, sequenced in a study of blood T cell repertoires in COVID-19. Clones were sequenced by immunoSEQ multiplex PCR, and TCRdb holds only the in-frame ones, with some missing. Of about 240,000 clones listed, around 83% are singletons. The sequencing sample was made of peripheral blood. Source of these receptors: a woman between 50 and 59 years old with COVID-19, enrolled during active disease.

The chain is built from TRBV10-3 and TRBJ2-2, with 7 bases that match TRBD2. CDR3 length: 17 amino acids. V dropped 0 bases and J dropped 2; count of bases not matched to a gene: 6. The germline CDR1 and CDR2 sequences are ENHRY and SYGVKD. As DNA, the CDR3 is TGTGCCATCAGTGAGTCGAAGGGACTACCTAACACCGGGGAGCTGTTTTTT. It codes for CAISESKGLPNTGELFF.

The V and J genes are TRBV7-9 and TRBJ2-2, with TRBD2 matching 9 bases. This CDR3 region has 17 residues. J lost 0 bases, V lost 3 bases, and 5 bases had no gene match. Germline V gene data show CDR1 as SEHNR and CDR2 as FQNEAQ (reference sequence). CDR3 loop: CASSFSTSGTNTGELFF. The CDR3 coding sequence is TGTGCCAGCAGCTTTTCGACTAGCGGCACGAACACCGGGGAGCTGTTTTTT.

The chain carries TRBV19 and TRBJ2-1; D perhaps matches TRBD2 (6 bases). CDR1 is LNHDA, CDR2 SQIVND, per germline (reference sequence). V dropped 5 bases and J dropped 10 bases, with 27 bases sitting between them. The CDR3 loop spans 17 amino acids. DNA of the CDR3: TGTGCCAGTAGTCAATCGACCCCGGGACTCAAGGTGTTAGAGCAGTTCTTC. Its translation is CASSQSTPGLKVLEQFF.

This clone was observed many times. The V call is TRBV2, the J call TRBJ1-4; 7 bases align to TRBD1. CDR1 and CDR2 (germline): SNHLY, FYNNEI. This CDR3 comprises 14 residues. V lost 6 bases, J lost 5 bases, and 6 bases stayed unmatched. The CDR3, as DNA: TGTGCCAGCAGGGTGACAGGGCAAAATGAAAAACTGTTTTTT. Its translation is CASRVTGQNEKLFF.

The chain is built from TRBV14 and TRBJ2-1; D is possibly TRBD2 (7 bases). Germline CDR1 is SGHDN and CDR2 is FVKESK. There are 19 residues in the CDR3. V was trimmed by 1 base and J by 0 bases, leaving 19 bases between them. In nucleotides, the CDR3 is TGTGCCAGCAGCCAAGCACGCGGGGGCCCTCCGCCCTCCTACAATGAGCAGTTCTTC. It specifies CASSQARGGPPPSYNEQFF.

This clone has only a few counts. The CDR3 DNA reads as TGTGCCAGCAGTAATACAGGGGGAGAGTATGGCTACACCTTC. Its translation is CASSNTGGEYGYTF. The chain joins TRBV27 to TRBJ1-2; TRBD1 matches at 8 bases. J lost 5 bases, V lost 5 bases, and 7 bases had no gene match. Germline lookup yields CDR1 MNHEY and CDR2 SMNVEV (reference sequence). The CDR3 is 14 residues long.

This chain connects TRBV6-5 to TRBJ1-5, with a possible D match to TRBD1 (6 bases). V was clipped by 8 bases and J by 5 bases, with 13 bases between them. Germline loops: CDR1 MNHEY, CDR2 SVGAGI. The CDR3 loop spans 13 amino acids. The CDR3 sequence is CASAGTPDQPQHF. CDR3 nucleotide sequence: TGTGCCAGCGCAGGGACACCCGATCAGCCCCAGCATTTT.

This clone was counted a single time. The J gene is TRBJ1-6, the V gene TRBV19; 8 bases fit TRBD1. V shed 7 bases and J 10 bases; nucleotides not matched to a gene: 9. CDR1 is LNHDA and CDR2 is SQIVND in the germline V gene (reference sequence). The CDR3 consists of 14 residues. The CDR3: CASTMDRENSPLHF. The CDR3 region has the DNA TGTGCCAGTACCATGGACAGGGAGAACTCACCCCTCCACTTT.